This TCR beta chain was sequenced during a study of blood T cell repertoires in COVID-19. Study details: From the United States, Italy and Spain came samples of acute and convalescent COVID-19. Nucleic acid was either cDNA or gDNA, and it came from T cells, B-cell-depleted T cells, or PBMCs.

V gave up 8 bases and J gave up 3 bases; unmatched junction bases: 14. The CDR3 runs 18 residues. CDR1 is LNHNV and CDR2 is YYDKDF in the germline V gene (reference sequence). In the original workflow: Nucleated cell counts were estimated from reference gene primer amplification. Produced via immunoSEQ multiplex PCR; TCRdb's table is partial and in-frame only. That table is the source of V, J and clone size, and D and trimming were worked out from the DNA. The sample holds about 23,000 clones, around 86% seen once. The source is a woman aged 80 or over with active or convalescent COVID-19. The sequenced sample was peripheral blood. The chain links TRBV15 to TRBJ2-1, with 12 nucleotides matching TRBD2. The CDR3 reads CATGGSTSGRPNYNEQFF. CDR3 DNA sequence: TGTGCCACCGGAGGATCGACTAGCGGGAGACCTAACTACAATGAGCAGTTCTTC.